This TCR beta chain derives from a study of response to subunit inactivated influenza vaccine. This clonotype was detected many times. What it binds is not known. Trimming stripped 5 bases from V and 1 base from J, with 6 bases between. The CDR3 consists of 13 residues. The V gene's germline CDR1 is LGHNA and CDR2 YSLEER. TCRdb independently ran MiXCR on the RT-PCR reads; one entry per CDR3 protein. This sample carries more than 550,000 distinct CDR3 sequences, approximately 11% of them seen once, and the ten largest clones take approximately 10%. Whole-study results and caveats: Authors proposed each seasonal influenza vaccination draws in few new T cells.

These data were also filed under a second study, of T cells expressing NK-cell markers. That work states: Beta-chain TCR cDNA was generated via 5'RACE template switching with UMIs. In several experiments, an anti-gamma-delta TCR antibody restricted sorting to alpha-beta TCR T cells. HCMV specificity was not established for the expanded NKG2C+ T cell clones.

The source of this sequence is a middle-aged man who received an inactivated influenza vaccine. The material sequenced was PBMCs from blood, taken on the day of vaccination. This chain uses TRBV4-3 with TRBJ2-1; the D gene is possibly TRBD1 (5 bases). The CDR3 loop is CASSTGSYNEQFF. The CDR3 DNA is TGCGCCAGCAGCACAGGTTCCTACAATGAGCAGTTCTTC.